This T cell receptor beta chain comes out of a study of cytomegalovirus exposure and HLA in healthy donors (dated by TCRdb to between 2016 and 2019). General notes on the study: In an earlier analysis of around 540 of the donors, 276 Gb of sequence data and approximately 120 million unique TCR beta sequences from about 180 million T cells were reported. An early release covering over 500 HLA-typed donors comprised approximately 290 gigabases of sequencing data and tens of millions of unique TCR sequences. Of the 350 to 450 genotyped donors, 81% fell in the genetic ancestry cluster associated with self-reported Caucasian donors. The aim of the study was to test whether cataloging public T cell receptors could identify signatures of past pathogen exposure. Using immunosequencing, the study profiled T cell repertoires from about 610 subjects and related those repertoires to cytomegalovirus serostatus. Along with the roughly 670-subject first cohort, a separate validation cohort of around 120 different subjects was used. To predict cytomegalovirus infection status, the study combined high-throughput TCR immunosequencing, statistical association of individual TCRs with disease status, and machine learning. A later analysis re-analyzed previously published TCR beta repertoires from approximately 700 donors and added high-resolution HLA genotyping to study TCR occurrence patterns. In the later analysis, no new phenotypic data were used to find candidate immune exposures; instead, reliance was placed on TCR beta sequences and their occurrence across donors. An earlier analysis of 587 of the donors used high-throughput TCR beta sequencing to judge whether each TCR beta V gene segment behaved as functional or pseudogenic. Donor age, sex, ethnicity and CMV serostatus were compiled together with the repertoire data. In a later genetic analysis, genome-wide SNP genotypes for about 55% of the 666 donors were used, and that subset was treated as a discovery cohort. Every discovery cohort repertoire had been produced on one sequencing platform. HLA typing included class I and class II loci at four-digit resolution. Typing coverage differed by locus: A, B, C, DRB1 and DQB1 were typed in about 620-640 donors, DQA1 in roughly 510, DPA1 in nearly 610, and DPB1 in approximately 450. Because of strong linkage in the cohort, five DR-DQ haplotypes were treated as single units for association and clustering. On average, roughly 250,000 unique TCR beta nucleotide sequences were sequenced per donor among roughly 430 genotyped donors of the cohort, with about 19% of those sequences being non-productive.

In regard to this clone: Its cognate antigen has yet to be identified. There are no base qualities to consult, and no much larger clone falls within one base.

The receptor library was made with the immunoSEQ multiplex PCR assay. For the multiplex PCR, a mixture combining 60 forward primers for TCR Vbeta segments and 13 reverse primers for TCR Jbeta segments was used. Amplification of the CDR3 region of rearranged TCR beta genes was performed with a multiplex PCR assay on genomic DNA. The Illumina HiSeq System was used to sequence the amplified TCR beta libraries as 87-base-pair reads. The paper's processing steps were these. A later analysis tallied tens of millions of unique TCR beta chains across the 666 repertoires, and around 9.9 million of those chains were shared by two or more donors. A nearest-neighbor algorithm error-corrected the raw reads and collapsed the reads into unique sequences, merging closely related sequences to remove PCR and sequencing errors. Alignment of CDR3 sequences to IMGT reference sequences was used to assign V, D and J gene segments. For a sequence to be retained, a match of at least six nucleotides to both a V gene segment and a J gene segment was required. Rearrangements were called productive when the CDR3 lacked stop codons and stayed in frame with V and J; all others were non-productive. Following IMGT convention, CDR3 was defined as the stretch from the second conserved V-encoded cysteine up to the conserved J-encoded phenylalanine. In an earlier analysis of 500 to 650 of the donors, sequences lacking an unambiguous match to a single V gene segment were excluded. In an earlier analysis of 587 of the donors, a V segment was called functional when productive rearrangements were above 56.7%, and segregating when the standard deviation between donors exceeded 5%. A statistical classification framework was built for diagnosing cytomegalovirus status from the catalog of TCR beta chain sequences. In a later analysis, TCR nucleotide sequences were compared against IMGT/GENE-DB human TR gene sequences so that V and J genes could be assigned. Using the TCRdist pipeline, a later analysis assigned CDR3 sequences along with most-parsimonious VDJ recombination scenarios. In a later analysis, each TCR beta chain was defined by its CDR3 amino acid sequence together with its V-gene family, and reads lacking a unique V-gene family were excluded. To address suspected cross-contamination and a sequencing artifact, a later analysis removed a few hundred highly shared, low-generation-probability nucleotide sequences. In a later analysis, a clonal expansion index was calculated for each public chain from normalized within-repertoire ranks of inferred template counts. Generation probabilities in a later analysis came from a VDJ recombination model fitted to out-of-frame rearrangements, and those results were checked against IGoR. In a later analysis, TCR-TCR, TCR-HLA and TCR-CMV co-occurrence was scored with hypergeometric tests, and a repertoire-size bias correction was applied to TCR pairs. A later analysis estimated false discovery rates by permuting HLA or CMV assignments 20 times. In a later analysis, co-occurring TCRs were grouped using DBSCAN, with TCRdist sequence similarity added in when clustering inside HLA-allele-positive subsets. For co-occurrence clustering, repertoires with fewer than 30,000 or more than 120,000 public chains were excluded, along with 5 or 6 repertoires with anomalous nucleotide sharing. The source is immuneACCESS, and TCRdb retained only in-frame sequences with V and J called. Part of the clones is not carried over; for the studies checked, unresolved V genes explain less than half of this, and the remainder is unexplained. V and J calls and clone size are copied from that table; D and trimming were computed from the DNA. This sample gives roughly 110,000 clones in total; roughly 70% of them show up just once. The ten largest make up around 2.7% of the sample.

On the study overall, not on this receptor specifically: In vitro tests confirmed that a few of the cytomegalovirus-associated TCR beta chains recognize cytomegalovirus antigens. Because the 87-base-pair reads could not distinguish some IMGT-functional V segments, including TRBV6-2 and TRBV6-3, those segments were excluded. Most TCR sequences were observed very rarely across donors, whereas some public TCRs were present in many individuals. Because counts were too low, 15 to 20 rarely observed V segments, including chromosome 9 orphons, were excluded from the earlier analysis of around 640 of the donors. According to a later analysis, TCR association rates differed among HLA loci, with DRB1 alleles showing the most associated TCRs and HLA-C alleles showing the fewest. Compared with equally common non-associated chains, HLA-associated TCR beta chains in a later analysis were more clonally expanded and had lower generation probabilities. Roughly uniform sequencing depth across donors was assumed in presence/absence analyses, although this assumption may not hold. The cohort was sequenced for TCR beta chains only, and without alpha or paired-chain data the features that could be detected were limited. In both the original and validation cohorts, the classifier was reported to diagnose cytomegalovirus status with high specificity and sensitivity. When HLA alleles, especially DR and DQ, strongly co-occurred, attributing TCR associations to individual alleles was difficult. A total of 164 TCR beta chains were listed by the study as associated with cytomegalovirus. In an earlier analysis of some 500 of the donors, most TCR beta V segments appeared in productive rearrangements about 87% or about 30% of the time, broadly matching IMGT annotations. Specific HLA alleles were associated with roughly 16,000 TCR beta sequences at a false discovery rate of 0.05 in a later analysis. According to a later genetic analysis, donors in an Asian-associated ancestry cluster had fewer N-insertions in productive TCRs than the roughly 670-donor mean. A cluster of highly shared sequence variants was judged likely to be a technical artifact of the sequencing pipeline. Linkage disequilibrium might explain the correlated functional status among segregating V segments, but an unknown experimental factor could not be excluded. Immune exposure information for the cohort was limited to CMV serostatus. A further reported finding was that TCR beta sequences accurately predicted the HLA-A and HLA-B alleles for most subjects in the first cohort. A later analysis reported that several top co-occurrence clusters appeared linked to parvovirus B19, influenza, CMV and Epstein-Barr virus. The authors suggested that the approach could potentially be generalized to other disease states and immunological phenotypes. According to a later analysis, most CMV-associated TCR beta chains appeared to be HLA-restricted, and the HLA associations seemed to be driven largely by CMV exposure. A later genetic analysis associated a missense DCLRE1C variant with V-gene and J-gene trimming of TCR beta chains, and an independent cohort replicated the association. Because some donors lacked HLA typing at each locus, the association tests relied only on the typed subset.

Including cysteine and phenylalanine, the CDR3 has 16 amino acids. The read is trimmed to its CDR3 DNA, 48 bases read in frame from base 1. CDR1 and CDR2, looked up from the germline V gene, are LGHNA and YSLEER. The trim is 0 bases for V and 1 base for J, with a gap of 12 bases between the germline ends. The cohort comprised more than 550 healthy bone marrow donors. Cohort members were all nominally healthy when sampled, although unrecorded immune exposures were likely present. The donor tested CMV seropositive and was one of the 289 seropositive cohort members. A peripheral blood sample was collected from each donor, and TCR beta sequencing was performed on peripheral blood mononuclear cells. The Qiagen DNeasy Blood Extraction Kit was used to extract genomic DNA from the blood cell samples.

The sample taken for sequencing was PBMCs. This sequence uses TRBV4-3 and TRBJ1-2, with a weak D call of TRBD1 (5 bases match). This clonotype originated in a male donor in good health and CMV-seropositive. The sequenced DNA: TGCGCCAGCAGCCAAGATTTGGGGCGGCATAACTATGGCTACACCTTC. Protein translation: CASSQDLGRHNYGYTF.